This T cell receptor (beta chain) derives from a study of T-cell memory formation after mild COVID-19. This clonotype was detected a few times. Its antigen is as yet unknown. The CDR3 covers 18 residues. The ends lost 6 bases at V and 0 bases at J; junction bases unmatched: 15. A single record per CDR3 protein comes from TCRdb applying MiXCR to the 5' RACE reads. Altogether hundreds of thousands of distinct CDR3 sequences are present, approximately 15% being singletons, with the ten largest covering roughly a fifth. Study-wide results and caveats: CD4+ contracting clones were found mainly in CM and EM, and CD8+ ones in EMRA.

The chain is built from TRBV12-3 or TRBV12-4 and TRBJ2-3; the match to TRBD2 covers 7 bases. The origin of this receptor is a man aged 18-30 years who had mild COVID-19 (a few samples of this study predate the infection). Cell type and time point are not known. The specimen sequenced was PBMCs or a T cell subset sorted from them (not recorded which). CDR3 loop: CASSPTAGGSDSTDTQYF. The CDR3 bases are TGTGCCAGCAGCCCCACTGCCGGGGGGAGCGATAGCACAGATACGCAGTATTTT.